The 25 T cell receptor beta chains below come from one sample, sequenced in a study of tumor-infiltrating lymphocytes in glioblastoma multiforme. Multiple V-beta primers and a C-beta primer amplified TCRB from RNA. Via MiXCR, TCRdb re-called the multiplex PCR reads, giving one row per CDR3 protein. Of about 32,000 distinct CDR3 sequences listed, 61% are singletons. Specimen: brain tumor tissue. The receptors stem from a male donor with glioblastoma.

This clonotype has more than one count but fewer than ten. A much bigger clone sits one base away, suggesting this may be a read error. The CDR3 DNA reads TGCAGTGCTAGAGCCCGACTAGCAGTCAATGAGCCGTTCTTC. Translation gives CSARARLAVNEPFF. The chain joins TRBV20-1 to TRBJ2-1; 7 bases are a match to TRBD2. Germline V gene data show CDR1 as DFQATT and CDR2 as SNEGSKA (reference sequence). The length of the CDR3 is 14 residues.

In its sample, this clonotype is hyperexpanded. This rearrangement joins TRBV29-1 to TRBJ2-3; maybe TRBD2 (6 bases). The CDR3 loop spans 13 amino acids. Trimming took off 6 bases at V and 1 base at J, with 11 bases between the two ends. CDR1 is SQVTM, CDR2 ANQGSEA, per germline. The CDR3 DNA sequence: TGCAGCGTAGCCGGGACTCGCACAGATACGCAGTATTTT. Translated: CSVAGTRTDTQYF.

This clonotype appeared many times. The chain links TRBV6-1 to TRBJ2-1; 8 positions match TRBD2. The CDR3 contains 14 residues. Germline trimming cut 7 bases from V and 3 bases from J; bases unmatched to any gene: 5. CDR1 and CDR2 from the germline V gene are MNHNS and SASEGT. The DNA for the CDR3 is TGTGCCAGCACGAGACTAGCGAACTACAATGAGCAGTTCTTC. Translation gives CASTRLANYNEQFF.

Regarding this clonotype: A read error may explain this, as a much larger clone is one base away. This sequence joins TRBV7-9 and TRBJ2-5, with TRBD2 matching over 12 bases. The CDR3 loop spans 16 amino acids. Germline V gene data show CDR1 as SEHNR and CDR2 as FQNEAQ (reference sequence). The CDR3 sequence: CASSILAGGPGETQNF. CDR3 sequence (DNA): TGTGCCAGCAGCATACTAGCGGGAGGCCCGGGAGAGACCCAGAACTTC. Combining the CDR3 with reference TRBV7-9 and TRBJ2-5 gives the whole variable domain DTGVSQNPRHKITKRGQNVTFRCDPISEHNRLYWYRQTLGQGPEFLTYFQNEAQLEKSRLLSDRFSAERPKGSFSTLEIQRTEQGDSAMYLCASSILAGGPGETQNFGPGTRLLVL.

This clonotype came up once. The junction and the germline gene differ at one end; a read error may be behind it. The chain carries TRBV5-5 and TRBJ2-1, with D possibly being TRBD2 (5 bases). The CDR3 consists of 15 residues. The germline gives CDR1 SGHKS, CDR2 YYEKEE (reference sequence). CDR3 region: CASSSGLSSHNEQFF. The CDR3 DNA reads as TGTGCCAGCAGCTCAGGACTCAGCTCCCACAATGAGCAGTTCTTC.

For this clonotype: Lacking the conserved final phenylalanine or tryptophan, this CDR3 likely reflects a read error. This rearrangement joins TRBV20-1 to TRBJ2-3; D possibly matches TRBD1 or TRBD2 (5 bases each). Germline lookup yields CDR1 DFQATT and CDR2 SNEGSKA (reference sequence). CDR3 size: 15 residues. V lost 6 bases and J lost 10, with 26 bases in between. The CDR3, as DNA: TGCAGTGCCCTACGGACGGGGACGACCCTTAATGCGCAGTATTTG. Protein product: CSALRTGTTLNAQYL.

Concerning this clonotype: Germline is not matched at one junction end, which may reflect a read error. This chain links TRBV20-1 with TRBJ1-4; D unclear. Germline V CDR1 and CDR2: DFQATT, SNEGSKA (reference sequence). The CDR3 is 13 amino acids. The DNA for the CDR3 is TGCAGTGCTAGTATAGCGAATAATGCAAAACTGTTTTTT. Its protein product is CSASIANNAKLFF.

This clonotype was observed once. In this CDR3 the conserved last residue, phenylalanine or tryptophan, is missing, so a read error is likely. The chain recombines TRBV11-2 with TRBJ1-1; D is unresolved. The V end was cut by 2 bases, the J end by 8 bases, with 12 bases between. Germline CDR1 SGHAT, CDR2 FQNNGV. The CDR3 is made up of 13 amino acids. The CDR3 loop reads CASSLIGKPEAFL. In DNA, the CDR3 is TGTGCCAGCAGCTTAATCGGGAAGCCCGAAGCTTTCCTT.

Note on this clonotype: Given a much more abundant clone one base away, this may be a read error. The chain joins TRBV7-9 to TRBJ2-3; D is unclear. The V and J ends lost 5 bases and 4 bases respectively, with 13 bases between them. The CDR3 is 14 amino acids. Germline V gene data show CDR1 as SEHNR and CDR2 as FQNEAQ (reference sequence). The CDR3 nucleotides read TGTGCCAGCAGCACCATTACCGGCCCAGATACGCAGTATTTT. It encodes CASSTITGPDTQYF.

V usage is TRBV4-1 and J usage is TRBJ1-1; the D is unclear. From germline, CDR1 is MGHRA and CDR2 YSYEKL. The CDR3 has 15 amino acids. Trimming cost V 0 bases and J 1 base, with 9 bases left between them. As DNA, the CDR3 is TGCGCCAGCAGCCAAGATCTTTCCCCGAACACTGAAGCTTTCTTT. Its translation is CASSQDLSPNTEAFF.

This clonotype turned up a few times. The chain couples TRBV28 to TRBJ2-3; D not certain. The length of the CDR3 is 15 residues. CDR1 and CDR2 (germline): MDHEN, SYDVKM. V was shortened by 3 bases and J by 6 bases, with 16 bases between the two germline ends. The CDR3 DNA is TGTGCCAGCAGTTTTCGGACGGTACACGCGGATACGCAGTATTTT. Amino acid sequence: CASSFRTVHADTQYF.

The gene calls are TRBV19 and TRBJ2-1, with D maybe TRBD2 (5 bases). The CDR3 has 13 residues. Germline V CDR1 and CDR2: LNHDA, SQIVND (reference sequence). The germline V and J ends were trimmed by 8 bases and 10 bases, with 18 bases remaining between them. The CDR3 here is CASGRYGVGEQFF. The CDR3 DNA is TGTGCCAGTGGTAGGTACGGGGTTGGAGAGCAGTTCTTC.

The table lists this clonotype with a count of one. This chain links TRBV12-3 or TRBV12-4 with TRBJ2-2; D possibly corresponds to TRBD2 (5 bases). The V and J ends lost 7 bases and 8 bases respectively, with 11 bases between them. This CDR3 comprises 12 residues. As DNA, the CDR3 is TGTGCCAGCATACGGGATCGGGGGGAGCTGTTTTTT. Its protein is CASIRDRGELFF.

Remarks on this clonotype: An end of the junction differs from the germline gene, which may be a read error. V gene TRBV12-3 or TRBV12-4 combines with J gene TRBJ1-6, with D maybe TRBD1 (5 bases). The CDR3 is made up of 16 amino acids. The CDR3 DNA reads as TGTGCCAGCAGTTTACCTATACAGGTCCAGGGTAGTACCAAAGACTTT. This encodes CASSLPIQVQGSTKDF.

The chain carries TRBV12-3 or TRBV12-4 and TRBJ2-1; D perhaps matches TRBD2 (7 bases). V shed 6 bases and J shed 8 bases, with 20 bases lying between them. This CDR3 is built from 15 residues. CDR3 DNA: TGTGCCAGCAGCTTCAGGGAGGGGGTTTGGGATGAGCAGTTCTTC. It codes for CASSFREGVWDEQFF.

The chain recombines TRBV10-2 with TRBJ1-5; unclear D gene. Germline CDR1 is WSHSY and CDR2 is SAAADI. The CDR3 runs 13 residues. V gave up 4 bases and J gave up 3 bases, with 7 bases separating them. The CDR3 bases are TGCGCCAGCAGTGGAACCTCCAATCAGCCCCAGCATTTT. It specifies CASSGTSNQPQHF.

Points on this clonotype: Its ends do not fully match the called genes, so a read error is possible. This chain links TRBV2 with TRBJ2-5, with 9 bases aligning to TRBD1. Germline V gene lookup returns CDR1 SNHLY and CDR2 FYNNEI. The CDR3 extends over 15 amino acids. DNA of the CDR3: TGTCCCAGCAGCCCGGACAGGGGATCCCAAGAGACCCAGTACTTC. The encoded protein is CPSSPDRGSQETQYF. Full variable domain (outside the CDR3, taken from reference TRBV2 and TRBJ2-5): EPEVTQTPSHQVTQMGQEVILRCVPISNHLYFYWYRQILGQKVEFLVSFYNNEISEKSEIFDDQFSVERPDGSNFTLKIRSTKLEDSAMYFCPSSPDRGSQETQYFGPGTRLLVL.

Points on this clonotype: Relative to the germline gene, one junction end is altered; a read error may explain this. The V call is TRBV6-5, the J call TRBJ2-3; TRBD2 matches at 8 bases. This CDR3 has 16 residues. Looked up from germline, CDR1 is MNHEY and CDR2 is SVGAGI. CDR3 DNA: TGTGCCAGTAGTTACGGGGGGGGCCAGGGCACAGATACGCCGTATTTT. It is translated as CASSYGGGQGTDTPYF.

The CDR3 region has the DNA TGCGCCAGCAGCCAAGACCCCGTTAGCACAGATGCGCAGCATTTT. It is translated as CASSQDPVSTDAQHF. This chain links TRBV4-1 with TRBJ2-3; D unclear. The assigned J gene may be wrong: the sequence end matches TRBJ1-5 better. CDR1 and CDR2 (germline): MGHRA, YSYEKL. CDR3 length: 15 amino acids.

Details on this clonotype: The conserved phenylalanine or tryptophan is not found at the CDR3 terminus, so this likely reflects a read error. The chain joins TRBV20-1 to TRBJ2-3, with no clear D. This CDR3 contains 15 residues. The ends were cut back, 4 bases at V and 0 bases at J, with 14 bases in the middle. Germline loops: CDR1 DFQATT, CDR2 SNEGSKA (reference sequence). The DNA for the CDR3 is TGCAGTGCTACCAGTCCGTACGAGAGCACAGATACGCAGTATTTG. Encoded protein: CSATSPYESTDTQYL.

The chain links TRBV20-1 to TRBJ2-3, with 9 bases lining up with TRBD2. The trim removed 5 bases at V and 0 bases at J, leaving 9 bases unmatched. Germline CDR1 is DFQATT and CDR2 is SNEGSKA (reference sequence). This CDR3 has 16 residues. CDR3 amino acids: CSAGRLAGWSTDTQYF. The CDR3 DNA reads TGCAGTGCTGGGAGGCTAGCGGGATGGAGCACAGATACGCAGTATTTT.

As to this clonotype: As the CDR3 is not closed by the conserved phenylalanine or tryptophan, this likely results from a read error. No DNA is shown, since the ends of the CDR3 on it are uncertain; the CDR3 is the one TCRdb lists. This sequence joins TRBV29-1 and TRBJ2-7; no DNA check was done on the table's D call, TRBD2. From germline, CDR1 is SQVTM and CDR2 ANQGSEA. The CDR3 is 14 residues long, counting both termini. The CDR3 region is CSVGLAGGVDERYP.

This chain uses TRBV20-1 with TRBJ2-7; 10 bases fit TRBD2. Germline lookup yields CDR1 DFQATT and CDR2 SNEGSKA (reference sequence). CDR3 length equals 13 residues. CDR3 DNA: TGCAGCGCAGACGCACTAGCGGGAATGGGGCAGTACTTC. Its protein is CSADALAGMGQYF.

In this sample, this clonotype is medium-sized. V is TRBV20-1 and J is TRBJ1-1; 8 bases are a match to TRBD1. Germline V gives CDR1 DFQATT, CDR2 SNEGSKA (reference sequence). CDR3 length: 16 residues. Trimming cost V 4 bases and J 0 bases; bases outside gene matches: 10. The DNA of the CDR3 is TGCAGTGCTACGGACAGGGCCCATGCCATGAACACTGAAGCTTTCTTT. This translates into CSATDRAHAMNTEAFF.

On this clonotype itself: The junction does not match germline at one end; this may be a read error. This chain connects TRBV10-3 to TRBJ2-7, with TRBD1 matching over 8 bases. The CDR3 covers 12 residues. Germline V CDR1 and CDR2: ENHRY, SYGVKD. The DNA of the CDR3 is TGTGCAATCAGTGAGTCGGGACAGGATCAGTATTTC. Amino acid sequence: CAISESGQDQYF.